This is a list of T cell receptor beta chains from one sample in a study of blood T cell repertoires in COVID-19. The assay was immunoSEQ multiplex PCR, and TCRdb's table has in-frame clones only and misses some. This table has around 380,000 clones, over 65% appearing once. Sequencing was carried out using peripheral blood. The receptors shown here come from a human donor with acute or convalescent COVID-19. The donor label of this sample is uncertain. Each CDR3 is given with its conserved first and last residue. The D gene is left open where the match is weak. Only some rows state a clone size, as once, few, many or a class for expanded clones.

TRBJ2-1 | - | - | TRBV1 | CTSSPPTSGEYNEQFF | TGCACCAGCAGCCCCCCGACTAGCGGGGAATACAATGAGCAGTTCTTC
TRBJ2-7 | - | - | TRBV28 | CASSLIGGDSNAYEQYF | TGTGCCAGCAGTTTGATCGGAGGGGACAGCAACGCCTACGAGCAGTACTTC
TRBJ1-4 | - | - | TRBV5-1 | CASSLQGRSEEKLFF | TGCGCCAGCAGCTTGCAGGGGCGCTCGGAAGAAAAACTGTTTTTT
TRBJ1-4 | - | few | TRBV6-6 | CASSYTGNREKLFF | TGTGCCAGCAGTTACACAGGGAATCGAGAAAAACTGTTTTTT
TRBJ1-1 | - | - | TRBV19 | CATKLTQGNTEAFF | TGTGCCACTAAACTGACCCAGGGTAACACTGAAGCTTTCTTT
TRBJ1-6 | - | once | TRBV18 | CASSPTGRGNSPLHF | TGTGCCAGCTCACCCACAGGGCGTGGAAATTCACCCCTCCACTTT
TRBJ2-3 | TRBD2 | - | TRBV7-8 | CASKGLAGQTSTDTQYF | TGTGCCAGCAAGGGACTAGCGGGGCAGACTAGCACAGATACGCAGTATTTT
TRBJ2-5 | - | - | TRBV7-2 | CASSLNRNKETQYF | TGTGCCAGCAGCTTAAACAGGAATAAGGAGACCCAGTACTTC
TRBJ2-5 | - | - | TRBV4-2 | CASRPEVETQYF | TGTGCCAGCAGGCCCGAGGTAGAGACCCAGTACTTC
TRBJ2-3 | TRBD2 | - | TRBV5-1 | CASSLLAGAFTDTQYF | TGCGCCAGCAGCTTGTTAGCGGGGGCCTTCACAGATACGCAGTATTTT
TRBJ2-7 | TRBD1 | - | TRBV5-4 | CASSVKTGIYEQYF | TGTGCCAGCAGCGTTAAGACAGGGATCTACGAGCAGTACTTC
TRBJ2-7 | - | - | TRBV4-1 | CASSPPGNTYEQYF | TGCGCCAGCAGCCCTCCAGGGAACACCTACGAGCAGTACTTC
TRBJ2-5 | TRBD2 | - | TRBV28 | CASSFGLAGVETQYF | TGTGCCAGCAGTTTCGGACTAGCGGGAGTGGAGACCCAGTACTTC
TRBJ1-5 | - | - | TRBV18 | CASSPSGLRQPQHF | TGTGCCAGCTCACCTTCGGGGTTACGTCAGCCCCAGCATTTT
TRBJ2-5 | - | - | TRBV21-1 | CASKEGRAQETQYF | TGTGCCAGCAAAGAAGGCAGGGCGCAAGAGACCCAGTACTTC
TRBJ1-2 | - | once | TRBV6-2/TRBV6-3 | CASSGGFEGYTF | TGTGCCAGCAGTGGCGGATTCGAAGGCTACACCTTC
TRBJ2-1 | TRBD2 | - | TRBV29-1 | CSVESGASSYNEQFF | TGCAGCGTTGAAAGCGGGGCTAGCTCCTACAATGAGCAGTTCTTC
TRBJ1-5 | - | once | TRBV24-1 | CATSDYRVVHQPQHF | TGTGCCACCAGTGATTACAGGGTGGTGCATCAGCCCCAGCATTTT
TRBJ1-2 | - | - | TRBV2 | CASSETGLYGYTF | TGTGCCAGCAGTGAAACAGGGCTCTATGGCTACACCTTC
TRBJ2-7 | - | - | TRBV6-5 | CASTSHNRGGEEQYF | TGTGCCAGCACCAGTCACAACAGGGGAGGAGAAGAGCAGTACTTC
TRBJ2-7 | - | - | TRBV6-1 | CASSERPLNEQYF | TGTGCCAGCAGTGAGCGCCCCCTGAACGAGCAGTACTTC
TRBJ2-7 | TRBD1 | - | TRBV28 | CASSTRDRRTYEQYF | TGTGCCAGCAGTACCCGGGACAGGAGAACCTACGAGCAGTACTTC
TRBJ1-2 | - | once | TRBV5-1 | CASSLDRLRNYGYTF | TGCGCCAGCAGCTTGGACCGCCTACGTAACTATGGCTACACCTTC
TRBJ2-1 | TRBD2 | - | TRBV29-1 | CSVEDRSSGRNNEQFF | TGCAGCGTTGAAGATCGGTCTAGCGGGAGGAATAATGAGCAGTTCTTC
TRBJ1-1 | - | - | TRBV27 | CASSLNSRTEAFF | TGTGCCAGCAGTTTAAATTCCAGAACCGAAGCTTTCTTT
TRBJ1-2 | - | - | TRBV19 | CASSILGTYYYGYTF | TGTGCCAGTAGTATTCTGGGCACTTACTACTATGGCTACACCTTC
TRBJ2-1 | - | - | TRBV19 | CASSMRRHLWNEQFF | TGTGCCAGTAGTATGCGGCGGCATCTGTGGAATGAGCAGTTCTTC
TRBJ1-3 | - | - | TRBV2 | CASTIPSSGNTIYF | TGTGCCAGCACAATTCCGAGCTCTGGAAACACCATATATTTT
TRBJ1-1 | - | once | TRBV13 | CASSFGYGGGGPRSMNTEAFF | TGTGCCAGCAGCTTTGGATATGGGGGCGGGGGCCCCCGATCAATGAACACTGAAGCTTTCTTT
TRBJ1-1 | TRBD1 | - | TRBV28 | CASSLTGGDSAFF | TGTGCCAGCAGCCTGACAGGGGGCGATTCGGCTTTCTTT
TRBJ2-1 | - | - | TRBV30 | CAWSTGRWEQFF | TGTGCCTGGAGTACGGGTAGGTGGGAGCAGTTCTTC
TRBJ1-2 | - | - | TRBV6-5 | CASNLDTRYGYTF | TGTGCCAGCAATTTGGACACTCGCTATGGCTACACCTTC
TRBJ2-5 | TRBD1 | - | TRBV4-1 | CASSQAIGTGDETQYF | TGCGCCAGCAGCCAAGCAATAGGAACAGGGGACGAGACCCAGTACTTC
TRBJ2-7 | TRBD2 | - | TRBV11-2 | CASSFTAGVKKGEQYF | TGTGCCAGCAGCTTTACAGCGGGAGTCAAGAAGGGAGAGCAGTACTTC
TRBJ2-7 | - | - | TRBV10-2 | CASSEGPKTSYEQYF | TGCGCCAGCAGTGAGGGCCCGAAAACCTCCTACGAGCAGTACTTC
TRBJ2-5 | TRBD2 | - | TRBV5-1 | CASSLAGLAEETQYF | TGCGCCAGCAGCTTGGCGGGACTAGCGGAAGAGACCCAGTACTTC
TRBJ2-7 | TRBD2 | few | TRBV28 | CASSPWTSGDAGYEQYF | TGTGCCAGCAGTCCATGGACTAGCGGGGATGCTGGCTACGAGCAGTACTTC
TRBJ2-3 | TRBD2 | - | TRBV5-1 | CASAPGGSTDTQYF | TGCGCCAGCGCCCCCGGGGGGAGCACAGATACGCAGTATTTT
TRBJ2-3 | - | - | TRBV28 | CASSLFRQGSRFADTQYF | TGTGCCAGCAGTTTATTTCGGCAGGGGAGTAGGTTTGCAGATACGCAGTATTTT
TRBJ2-7 | - | - | TRBV7-9 | CASSADRLYEQYF | TGTGCCAGCAGCGCAGACAGGCTCTACGAGCAGTACTTC
TRBJ2-3 | - | - | TRBV6-5 | CASSSLRGGQYF | TGTGCCAGCAGTTCCCTCCGAGGGGGGCAGTATTTT
TRBJ2-1 | TRBD1 | once | TRBV5-4 | CASSLDRGTGREQFF | TGTGCCAGCAGCTTGGATCGGGGGACAGGGCGTGAGCAGTTCTTC
TRBJ1-1 | - | - | TRBV19 | CASITWGGGTEAFF | TGTGCCAGTATCACCTGGGGGGGCGGGACTGAAGCTTTCTTT
TRBJ2-1 | TRBD2 | - | TRBV4-1 | CASSQALAGDYEQFF | TGCGCCAGCAGCCAAGCACTAGCGGGAGACTATGAGCAGTTCTTC
TRBJ2-7 | - | - | TRBV28 | CASSKSPDRTGRWGEQYF | TGTGCCAGCAGTAAATCACCCGACAGGACGGGGCGTTGGGGCGAGCAGTACTTC
TRBJ2-1 | - | - | TRBV2 | CASKRNNEQFF | TGTGCCAGCAAGCGGAACAATGAGCAGTTCTTC
TRBJ2-1 | - | once | TRBV30 | CAWSVLIGIGVFF | TGTGCCTGGAGTGTACTGATAGGCATCGGGGTGTTCTTC
TRBJ1-4 | - | - | TRBV5-1 | CASSFAGGGSEKLFF | TGCGCCAGCAGCTTCGCCGGCGGGGGCTCTGAAAAACTGTTTTTT